Judged by abundance, the clone carrying this T cell receptor beta chain is medium-sized. This CDR3 region has 13 residues. CDR1 is WNHNN and CDR2 is SYGVQD in the germline V gene (reference sequence). Trimming cost V 2 bases and J 10 bases; bases outside gene matches: 4. The sample originates from a study of T cell responses to AZD1222 COVID-19 vaccine. Produced via immunoSEQ multiplex PCR; TCRdb's table is partial and in-frame only. Seen here are around 88,000 clones, roughly nine tenths observed once, and the top ten hold 7%. The sequencing here drew on peripheral blood, taken on day 0 of AZD1222 vaccination. The receptor comes from an adult in good health. The rearrangement uses TRBV10-1 and TRBJ1-4, with 7 bases matching TRBD1. The CDR3 bases are TGCGCCAGCAGTGAGACCCCAGGGGGAAAACTGTTTTTT. Translated, it gives CASSETPGGKLFF.